One T cell receptor beta chain is described in this entry. The sample comes from a study of blood T cell repertoires in COVID-19. Study details: Specimens from acute and convalescent COVID-19 originated in the United States, Italy and Spain. In each case, the material was cDNA or gDNA derived from T cells, B-cell-depleted T cells, or PBMCs.

V was pared by 5 bases and J by 1 base, with 3 bases of the junction left unmatched. CDR3 length: 16 amino acids. Germline V lookup: CDR1 SGHVS, CDR2 FNYEAQ. Original data processing: Estimated nucleated cell counts came from reference gene primer amplification. The method was immunoSEQ multiplex PCR; TCRdb's version includes in-frame clones alone and lacks a portion of them. That table supplies the V and J calls and clone size; D and trimming were determined from the DNA. Seen here are approximately 97,000 clones, about 91% observed once, and the top ten hold around 4.4%. The rearrangement uses TRBV7-6 and TRBJ2-3; 13 nucleotides align to TRBD2. Source material: peripheral blood. The TCR sequence derives from a man between 18 and 29 years old with acute or convalescent COVID-19. The CDR3 DNA follows: TGTGCCAGCAGCCGGACTAGCGGGAGCGGCACAGATACGCAGTATTTT. Translated, it gives CASSRTSGSGTDTQYF.